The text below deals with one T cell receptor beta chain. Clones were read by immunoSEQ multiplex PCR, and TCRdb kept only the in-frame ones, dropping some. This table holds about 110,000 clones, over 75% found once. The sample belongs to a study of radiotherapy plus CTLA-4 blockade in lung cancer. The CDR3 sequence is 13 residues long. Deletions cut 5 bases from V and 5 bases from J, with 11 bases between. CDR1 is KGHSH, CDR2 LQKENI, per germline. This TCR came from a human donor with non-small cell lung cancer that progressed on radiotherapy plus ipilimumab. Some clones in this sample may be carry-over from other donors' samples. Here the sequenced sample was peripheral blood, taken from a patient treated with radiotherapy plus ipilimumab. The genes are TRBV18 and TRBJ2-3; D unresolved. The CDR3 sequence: CASSSRLRDTQYF. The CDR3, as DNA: TGTGCCAGCTCATCCCGGCTAAGAGATACGCAGTATTTT.